The source of this T cell receptor (beta chain) is a study of a mutant IDH1 vaccine in newly diagnosed glioma. In the study overall: Initiation of the vaccine course occurred 4-6 weeks after radiotherapy alone, or alongside temozolomide cycles. Radiotherapy, temozolomide, or both had been given previously, and both were given to most.

Trimming removed 5 bases from V and 1 base from J; junction bases left unmatched: 4. The CDR3 has 15 residues. Per germline, CDR1 SGHDT and CDR2 YYEEEE. As concerns this clone: Antigen: not known.

The time point was: week 47, end of study. Mutant IDH1 20-mer peptide, at 300 ug, made up each vaccine dose, with topical imiquimod. Clones were sequenced by immunoSEQ multiplex PCR, and TCRdb holds only the in-frame ones, with some missing. The table lists tens of thousands of clones, approximately 76% of them singletons. The sample consisted of PBMCs, taken from a glioma patient whose treatment included an IDH1 peptide vaccine. This clonotype was obtained from a woman in her thirties or forties with glioma. Some clones in this sample may be carry-over from other donors' samples. V gene TRBV5-6 combines with J gene TRBJ2-1, with TRBD1 matching 9 bases. The CDR3 coding sequence is TGTGCCAGCAGGAGACAGGGGGGGTCCTACAATGAGCAGTTCTTC. Protein: CASRRQGGSYNEQFF.